This T cell receptor beta chain comes out of a study of beta chain features in type 1 diabetes. Whole-study context: There was similarity between patients and healthy donors in age, gender and cell yields. General study results and limits: Patients with type 1 diabetes carried fewer insertions and had more deletions at their VDJ junctions.

CD4+ naive, central memory, regulatory and stem cell-like memory cells were sorted via CD45RO/CCR7/CD25/CD127/CD95/CD27. To note about this clone: Its antigen is not identified.

Germline-derived CDR1 and CDR2 are SEHNR and FQNEAQ (reference sequence). V lost 3 bases, J lost 5 bases, and 19 bases lay in between. The CDR3 has 16 residues. The isolated RNA, all of it, was reverse transcribed, so expressed TCRB transcripts were what got sequenced. Sequencing of naive, central memory and regulatory T cell samples gave an average of around 4 million reads. TCRdb's copy holds only in-frame clones and misses some; the assay was immunoSEQ multiplex PCR. This table holds some 900,000 clones, about 17% found once. This TCR was recovered from a woman under 30 in good health. Material for sequencing was naive CD4+ T cells from blood. This chain connects TRBV7-9 to TRBJ2-5; D gene ambiguous. The CDR3 loop is CASSFQANFQTETQYF. CDR3 DNA: TGTGCCAGCAGCTTTCAGGCTAATTTTCAGACTGAGACCCAGTACTTC.